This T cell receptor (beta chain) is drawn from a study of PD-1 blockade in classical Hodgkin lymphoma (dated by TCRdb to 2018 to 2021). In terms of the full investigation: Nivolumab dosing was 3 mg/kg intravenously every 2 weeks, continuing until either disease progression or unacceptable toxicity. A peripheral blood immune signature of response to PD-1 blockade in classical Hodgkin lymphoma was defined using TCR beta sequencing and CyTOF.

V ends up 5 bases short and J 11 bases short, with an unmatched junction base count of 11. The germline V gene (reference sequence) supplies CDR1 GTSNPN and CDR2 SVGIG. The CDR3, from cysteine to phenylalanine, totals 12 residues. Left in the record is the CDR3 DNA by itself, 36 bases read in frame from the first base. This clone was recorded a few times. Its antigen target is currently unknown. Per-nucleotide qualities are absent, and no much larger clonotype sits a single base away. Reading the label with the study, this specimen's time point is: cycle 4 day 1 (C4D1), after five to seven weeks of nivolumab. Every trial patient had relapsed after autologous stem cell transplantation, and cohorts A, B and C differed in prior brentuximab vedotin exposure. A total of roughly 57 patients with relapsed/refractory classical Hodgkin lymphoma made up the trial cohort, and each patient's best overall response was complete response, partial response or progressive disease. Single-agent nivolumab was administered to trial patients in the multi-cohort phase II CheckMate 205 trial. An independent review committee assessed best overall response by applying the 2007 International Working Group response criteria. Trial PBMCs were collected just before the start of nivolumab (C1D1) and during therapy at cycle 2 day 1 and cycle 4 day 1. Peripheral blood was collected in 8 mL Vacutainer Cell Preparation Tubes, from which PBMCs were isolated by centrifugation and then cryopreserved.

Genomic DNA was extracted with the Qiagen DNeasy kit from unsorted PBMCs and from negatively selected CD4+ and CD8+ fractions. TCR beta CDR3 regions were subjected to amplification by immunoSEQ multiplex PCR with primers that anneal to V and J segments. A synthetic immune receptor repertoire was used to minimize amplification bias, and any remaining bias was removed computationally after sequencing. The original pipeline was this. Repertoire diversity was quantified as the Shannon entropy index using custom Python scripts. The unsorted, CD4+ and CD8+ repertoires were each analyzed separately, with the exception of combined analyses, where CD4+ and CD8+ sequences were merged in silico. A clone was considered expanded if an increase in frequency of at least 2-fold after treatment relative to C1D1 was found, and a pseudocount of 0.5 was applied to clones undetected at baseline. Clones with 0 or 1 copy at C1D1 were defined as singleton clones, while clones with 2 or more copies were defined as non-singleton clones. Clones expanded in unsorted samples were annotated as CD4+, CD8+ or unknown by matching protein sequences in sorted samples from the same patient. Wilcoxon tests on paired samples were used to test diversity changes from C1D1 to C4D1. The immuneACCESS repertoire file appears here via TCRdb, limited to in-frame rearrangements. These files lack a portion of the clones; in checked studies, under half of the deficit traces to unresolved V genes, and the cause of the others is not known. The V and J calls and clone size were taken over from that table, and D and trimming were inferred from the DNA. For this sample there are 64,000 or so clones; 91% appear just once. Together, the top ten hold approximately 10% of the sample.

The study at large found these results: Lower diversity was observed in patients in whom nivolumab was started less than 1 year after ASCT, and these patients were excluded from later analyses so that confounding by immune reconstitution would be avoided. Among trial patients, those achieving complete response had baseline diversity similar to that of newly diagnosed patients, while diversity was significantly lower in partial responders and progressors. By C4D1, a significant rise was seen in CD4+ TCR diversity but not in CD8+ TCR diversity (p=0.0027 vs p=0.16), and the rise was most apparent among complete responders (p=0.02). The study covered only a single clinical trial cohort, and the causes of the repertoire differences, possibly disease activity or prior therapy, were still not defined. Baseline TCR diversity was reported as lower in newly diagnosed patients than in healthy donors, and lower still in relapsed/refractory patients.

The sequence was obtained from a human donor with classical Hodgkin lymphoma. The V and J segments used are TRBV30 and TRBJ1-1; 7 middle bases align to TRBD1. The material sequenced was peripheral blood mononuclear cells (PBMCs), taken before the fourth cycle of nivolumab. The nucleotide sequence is TGTGCCTGGCAGACCCTAGGGGGCGATGCTTTCTTT. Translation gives CAWQTLGGDAFF.